The 29 T cell receptor beta chains reported below all come from one sample, sequenced in a study of cytomegalovirus exposure and HLA in healthy donors. This PCR relied on a set of 60 Vbeta primers and 13 Jbeta primers. TCRdb's copy holds only in-frame clones and misses some; the assay was immunoSEQ multiplex PCR. The profile shows around 130,000 clones, just over 75% of them singletons. Sequencing was done on a sample of PBMCs. The origin of the receptors is a woman aged 45-59 years in good health and CMV-seronegative.

The gene calls are TRBV29-1 and TRBJ1-1, with 8 bases matching TRBD1. J gave up 7 bases and V 3 bases, and 10 bases lay outside the gene matches. Germline assignment: CDR1 SQVTM and CDR2 ANQGSEA. The CDR3 has 14 amino acids. Written as DNA, the CDR3 is TGCAGCGTTGACGATACAGGGGGAGAGTTTGAAGCTTTCTTT. It codes for CSVDDTGGEFEAFF.

This clone appeared a single time. This sequence joins TRBV9 and TRBJ1-1; the D gene is possibly TRBD1 (6 bases). V was shortened by 4 bases and J by 2 bases, with 18 bases between the two germline ends. Germline assignment: CDR1 SGDLS and CDR2 YYNGEE. This CDR3 is built from 16 residues. CDR3 in amino acids: CASSHSMGAFNTEAFF. The CDR3 DNA follows: TGTGCCAGCAGCCACTCTATGGGGGCGTTTAACACTGAAGCTTTCTTT. The variable domain in full, completed from reference TRBV9 and TRBJ1-1, reads DSGVTQTPKHLITATGQRVTLRCSPRSGDLSVYWYQQSLDQGLQFLIQYYNGEERAKGNILERFSAQQFPDLHSELNLSSLELGDSALYFCASSHSMGAFNTEAFFGQGTRLTVV.

V is TRBV6-5 and J is TRBJ1-3; no definite D call. CDR1 MNHEY and CDR2 SVGAGI come from the germline V gene. CDR3 length: 13 amino acids. V was clipped by 2 bases and J by 4 bases, with 6 bases between them. CDR3 in DNA: TGTGCCAGCAGTTACGCGGGAGGAAACACCATATATTTT. Amino acids: CASSYAGGNTIYF.

The J gene is TRBJ1-1, the V gene TRBV5-1; the D gene is possibly TRBD1 (6 bases). The germline V gene has CDR1 SGHRS and CDR2 YFSETQ. With 3 bases removed from V and 8 bases from J, the gap between germline ends came to 17 bases. CDR3 size: 14 residues. In DNA, the CDR3 is TGCGCCAGCAGCTCCACGGGTCCCGACAGGGAAGCTTTCTTT. This encodes CASSSTGPDREAFF. Drawing the rest from reference TRBV5-1 and TRBJ1-1, the complete variable domain is KAGVTQTPRYLIKTRGQQVTLSCSPISGHRSVSWYQQTPGQGLQFLFEYFSETQRNKGNFPGRFSGRQFSNSRSEMNVSTLELGDSALYLCASSSTGPDREAFFGQGTRLTVV.

The rearrangement joins TRBV7-8 to TRBJ2-7; D perhaps matches TRBD1 (6 bases). V shed 3 bases and J shed 3 bases, with 9 bases lying between them. CDR1 SGHVS and CDR2 FQNEAQ come from the germline V gene. This CDR3 has 13 residues. The chain's CDR3 is CASSLVTGYEQYF. The CDR3 nucleotides are TGTGCCAGCAGCTTGGTGACAGGCTACGAGCAGTACTTC. Full variable domain (rest looked up from reference TRBV7-8 and TRBJ2-7): GAGVSQSPRYKVAKRGQDVALRCDPISGHVSLFWYQQALGQGPEFLTYFQNEAQLDKSGLPSDRFFAERPEGSVSTLKIQRTQQEDSAVYLCASSLVTGYEQYFGPGTRLTVT.

The chain couples TRBV28 to TRBJ2-5, with TRBD2 identical over 7 bases. CDR1 is MDHEN and CDR2 is SYDVKM in the germline V gene. The CDR3 loop spans 15 amino acids. V lost 5 bases, J lost 4 bases, and 10 bases stayed unmatched. CDR3 loop: CASSAYLAVGETQYF. The CDR3 bases are TGTGCCAGCAGTGCGTATCTAGCGGTCGGAGAGACCCAGTACTTC.

In DNA, the CDR3 is TGTGCTAGTGCCCTTGGGGCAGGGGGGTCCTACAATGAGCAGTTCTTC. This codes for CASALGAGGSYNEQFF. The chain links TRBV12-5 to TRBJ2-1; possibly TRBD1 for D (7 bases). With 7 bases removed from V and 1 base from J, the gap between germline ends came to 17 bases. Germline V gene lookup returns CDR1 LGHNT and CDR2 FRNRAP. The length of the CDR3 is 16 residues.

The rearrangement uses TRBV9 and TRBJ2-2; TRBD1 might be the D (6 bases). V was trimmed by 0 bases and J by 7 bases, leaving 13 bases between them. CDR3 length: 15 residues. The germline CDR1 and CDR2 sequences are SGDLS and YYNGEE. The DNA for the CDR3 is TGTGCCAGCAGCGTAGATCCTGACAGGTTCGGGGAGCTGTTTTTT. Its translation is CASSVDPDRFGELFF.

In its sample, this clone was seen a few times. The rearrangement links TRBV6-1 to TRBJ2-7, with a tentative D call TRBD1 (7 bases). The CDR3 spans 15 residues. Germline CDR1 is MNHNS and CDR2 is SASEGT. Trimming removed 4 bases from V and 3 bases from J, with 16 bases in between. CDR3 sequence reads: CASSVGQGGLYEQYV. The CDR3 DNA reads as TGTGCCAGCAGTGTAGGGCAGGGGGGTCTCTACGAGCAGTACGTC.

The CDR3 region is CASSGRTGGGEQFF. The CDR3 DNA is TGTGCCAGCAGTGGTAGGACAGGGGGCGGTGAGCAGTTCTTC. The V and J genes are TRBV2 and TRBJ2-1; 11 nucleotides align to TRBD1. V was clipped by 4 bases and J by 9 bases; unmatched bases: 5. The CDR3 is 14 residues long. The germline V gene has CDR1 SNHLY and CDR2 FYNNEI. The whole variable domain, filled in from reference TRBV2 and TRBJ2-1, reads EPEVTQTPSHQVTQMGQEVILRCVPISNHLYFYWYRQILGQKVEFLVSFYNNEISEKSEIFDDQFSVERPDGSNFTLKIRSTKLEDSAMYFCASSGRTGGGEQFFGPGTRLTVL.

The rearrangement joins TRBV9 to TRBJ2-5, with 9 positions matching TRBD2. V lost 7 bases, J lost 5 bases, and 9 bases stayed unmatched. Germline-derived CDR1 and CDR2 are SGDLS and YYNGEE. The CDR3 consists of 14 residues. The DNA of the CDR3 is TGTGCCAGCGGAAGGGCCGGGACTAGCGAGACCCAGTACTTC. It is translated as CASGRAGTSETQYF.

The sample holds a few counts of this clone. J is TRBJ2-1 and V is TRBV5-6; TRBD2 matches at 10 bases. The CDR3 covers 15 residues. Germline V gene data show CDR1 as SGHDT and CDR2 as YYEEEE. V was pared by 4 bases and J by 2 bases, with 3 bases of the junction left unmatched. The CDR3 is CASSPLAGTYNEQFF. CDR3 DNA: TGTGCCAGCAGCCCACTAGCGGGGACCTACAATGAGCAGTTCTTC.

The genes are TRBV19 and TRBJ1-1; D gene unclear. Per germline, CDR1 LNHDA and CDR2 SQIVND (reference sequence). The CDR3 runs to 15 residues. Deletions cut 0 bases from V and 5 bases from J, with 13 bases between. This CDR3 is CASSIDHDIRTEAFF. The CDR3, as DNA: TGTGCCAGTAGTATAGATCATGACATTCGGACTGAAGCTTTCTTT. Using reference TRBV19 and TRBJ1-1 for the parts outside the CDR3, the full variable domain is DGGITQSPKYLFRKEGQNVTLSCEQNLNHDAMYWYRQDPGQGLRLIYYSQIVNDFQKGDIAEGYSVSREKKESFPLTVTSAQKNPTAFYLCASSIDHDIRTEAFFGQGTRLTVV.

The rearrangement joins TRBV29-1 to TRBJ2-7; TRBD1 aligns across 9 bases. Trimming cost V 5 bases and J 3 bases; bases outside gene matches: 2. Germline CDR1 is SQVTM and CDR2 is ANQGSEA. This CDR3 is 12 amino acids long. The CDR3 loop is CSVSGQGYEQYF. DNA for the CDR3: TGCAGCGTTTCGGGACAGGGCTACGAGCAGTACTTC.

The chain employs TRBV10-3 and TRBJ2-7; 7 nucleotides align to TRBD1. The CDR3 spans 14 residues. V lost 6 bases to trimming and J lost 2 bases; unmatched junction nucleotides: 7. Germline V CDR1 and CDR2: ENHRY, SYGVKD. CDR3 DNA: TGTGCCATCAGAGAATCACAGGGGACCTACGAGCAGTACTTC. Translated: CAIRESQGTYEQYF.

The chain couples TRBV29-1 to TRBJ1-5; D is uncertain. V lost 5 bases to trimming and J lost 4 bases, with 15 bases between them. Germline V gives CDR1 SQVTM, CDR2 ANQGSEA. The CDR3 runs 14 residues. CDR3 amino acids: CSVTLLSGNQPQHF. The DNA for the CDR3 is TGCAGCGTTACGCTTTTGTCGGGGAATCAGCCCCAGCATTTT. Full variable domain (outside the CDR3, taken from reference TRBV29-1 and TRBJ1-5): SAVISQKPSRDICQRGTSLTIQCQVDSQVTMMFWYRQQPGQSLTLIATANQGSEATYESGFVIDKFPISRPNLTFSTLTVSNMSPEDSSIYLCSVTLLSGNQPQHFGDGTRLSIL.

This chain links TRBV19 with TRBJ2-1; 7 nucleotides match TRBD2. Germline V CDR1 and CDR2: LNHDA, SQIVND (reference sequence). This CDR3 spans 16 amino acids. With V trimmed by 3 bases and J by 0 bases, 5 bases remained unmatched. The CDR3 sequence is CASSIQGGSSYNEQFF. CDR3 coding DNA: TGTGCCAGTAGTATTCAAGGCGGGAGCTCCTACAATGAGCAGTTCTTC.

This clone was recorded only once. The chain has TRBV12-5 and TRBJ1-5, with TRBD1 matching 12 bases. CDR3 size: 16 residues. V was pared by 8 bases and J by 6 bases, with 11 bases of the junction left unmatched. CDR1 is LGHNT, CDR2 FRNRAP, per germline. The CDR3 DNA sequence: TGTGCTAGTACCCCGGGACAGGGGGCGGTAGGTCAGCCCCAGCATTTT. Amino acids: CASTPGQGAVGQPQHF.

This chain uses TRBV9 with TRBJ2-6, with D tentatively TRBD2 (7 bases). V lost 4 bases, J lost 2 bases, and 19 bases lay in between. Germline V gene lookup returns CDR1 SGDLS and CDR2 YYNGEE. This CDR3 contains 18 residues. The CDR3 DNA is TGTGCCAGCAGCCCCCAACATGGGGGGGGCGCTGGGGCCAACGTCCTGACTTTC. Translation gives CASSPQHGGGAGANVLTF.

CDR3 in amino acids: CASGRTSGWSSTDTQYF. As DNA, the CDR3 is TGTGCCAGCGGCCGGACTAGCGGGTGGTCTAGCACAGATACGCAGTATTTT. The chain uses TRBV27 and TRBJ2-3; 11 bases line up with TRBD2. The V and J ends lost 8 bases and 0 bases, in that order; junction bases with no gene match: 10. Germline loops: CDR1 MNHEY, CDR2 SMNVEV (reference sequence). CDR3 length equals 17 residues.

V and J are TRBV30 and TRBJ2-7; D is undetermined. CDR1 and CDR2 (germline): GTSNPN, SVGIG (reference sequence). V lost 0 bases to trimming and J lost 6 bases, with 9 bases between them. This CDR3 has 12 residues. The CDR3, as DNA: TGTGCCTGGAGTGTCGGAGCGTGCGAGCAGTACTTC. Its translation is CAWSVGACEQYF.

The chain has TRBV25-1 and TRBJ1-5; D is unresolved. The CDR3 runs 14 residues. Germline V gives CDR1 MGHDK, CDR2 SYGVNS. The V gene lost 3 bases and the J gene lost 3 bases, with 9 bases spanning the gap. The CDR3 spells CASSEPGNNQPQHF. CDR3 DNA sequence: TGTGCCAGCAGTGAGCCGGGGAACAATCAGCCCCAGCATTTT.

The rearrangement links TRBV5-4 to TRBJ1-2, with a possible D match to TRBD1 (6 bases). Germline CDR1 and CDR2: SGHNT and YYREEE (reference sequence). V lost 3 bases to trimming and J lost 4 bases, with 13 bases between them. CDR3 length: 14 amino acids. The CDR3 nucleotides are TGTGCCAGCAGCTCGACCCAGGGGTTCTATGGCTACACCTTC. This codes for CASSSTQGFYGYTF.

The rearrangement links TRBV19 to TRBJ1-5; unclear D gene. CDR1 and CDR2 (germline): LNHDA, SQIVND (reference sequence). The V end lost 5 bases, the J end lost 5 bases, and 16 bases lay between the germline ends. This CDR3 is built from 15 residues. The CDR3 DNA reads TGTGCCAGTAGTCCTCGAGGCAGCCGGGATCAGCCCCAGCATTTT. Encoded protein: CASSPRGSRDQPQHF.

The count of this clone is one. This chain joins TRBV9 and TRBJ2-7, with a tentative D call TRBD1 (7 bases). The germline V gene encodes CDR1 SGDLS and CDR2 YYNGEE. The V end was cut by 3 bases, the J end by 0 bases, with 10 bases between. This CDR3 contains 14 residues. The CDR3 protein is CASSARDSSYEQYF. CDR3 DNA sequence: TGTGCCAGCAGCGCGCGGGACAGCTCCTACGAGCAGTACTTC. The entire variable domain, with the rest obtained from reference TRBV9 and TRBJ2-7, is as follows: DSGVTQTPKHLITATGQRVTLRCSPRSGDLSVYWYQQSLDQGLQFLIQYYNGEERAKGNILERFSAQQFPDLHSELNLSSLELGDSALYFCASSARDSSYEQYFGPGTRLTVT.

The rearrangement uses TRBV19 and TRBJ2-1; 13 nucleotides agree with TRBD2. The CDR3 covers 16 residues. Losses at the gene ends were 7 bases for V and 2 bases for J; bases not matched to a gene: 5. Per the germline V gene, CDR1 is LNHDA and CDR2 is SQIVND (reference sequence). CDR3 amino acids: CASTRTSGRAYNEQFF. The CDR3 DNA reads TGTGCCAGTACCCGCACTAGCGGGAGGGCCTACAATGAGCAGTTCTTC.

This clone was detected only once. J is TRBJ2-7 and V is TRBV18; 11 positions match TRBD2. Trimming at V came to 2 bases and at J to 3 bases, leaving 6 bases not matched to a gene. The CDR3 contains 16 residues. CDR1 is KGHSH, CDR2 LQKENI, per germline. The CDR3 loop reads CASSPEASGRFYEQYV. The CDR3 DNA reads as TGTGCCAGCTCACCAGAGGCTAGCGGGAGGTTCTACGAGCAGTACGTC.

The chain uses TRBV10-2 and TRBJ1-2; D might be TRBD1 (5 bases). V was shortened by 3 bases and J by 5 bases, with 13 bases between the two germline ends. Germline loops: CDR1 WSHSY, CDR2 SAAADI. This CDR3 contains 14 residues. The CDR3 DNA sequence: TGCGCCAGCAGTGATATGCAGGGTATATATGGCTACACCTTC. This codes for CASSDMQGIYGYTF.

This clone was detected only a few times. This chain uses TRBV18 with TRBJ1-1; 7 bases map to TRBD1. Trimming removed 1 base from V and 7 bases from J; junction bases left unmatched: 9. CDR3 size: 15 residues. Germline V CDR1 and CDR2: KGHSH, LQKENI. The CDR3 DNA reads TGTGCCAGCTCACCACTACCTACAGGGGAGGATGAAGCTTTCTTT. Translation gives CASSPLPTGEDEAFF.